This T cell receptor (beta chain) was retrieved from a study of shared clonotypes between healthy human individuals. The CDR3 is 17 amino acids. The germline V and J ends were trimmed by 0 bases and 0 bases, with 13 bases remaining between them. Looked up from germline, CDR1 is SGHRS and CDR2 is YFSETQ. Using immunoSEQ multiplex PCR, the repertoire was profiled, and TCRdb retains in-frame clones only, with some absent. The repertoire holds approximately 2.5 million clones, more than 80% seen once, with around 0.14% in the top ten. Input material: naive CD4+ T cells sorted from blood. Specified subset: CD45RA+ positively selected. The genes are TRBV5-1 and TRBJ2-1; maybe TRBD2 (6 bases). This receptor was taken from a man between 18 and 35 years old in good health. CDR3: CASSLGLGGASYNEQFF. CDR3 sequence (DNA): TGCGCCAGCAGCTTGGGGTTGGGCGGGGCCTCCTACAATGAGCAGTTCTTC.